This T cell receptor beta chain comes out of a study of cytomegalovirus exposure and HLA in healthy donors. The PCR had 60 Vbeta and 13 Jbeta primers. Sequenced by immunoSEQ multiplex PCR; TCRdb stores in-frame clones only, minus some. The data show about 77,000 clones, around three quarters seen once. The CDR3 is made up of 14 amino acids. Looked up from germline, CDR1 is SGHKS and CDR2 is YYEKEE (reference sequence). Concerning this clone itself: Its target is unknown.

Whole-study results and caveats: A missense DCLRE1C variant was associated with V- and J-gene trimming of TCR beta chains in a later analysis, and an independent cohort replicated the association.

J is TRBJ2-5 and V is TRBV5-5, with D possibly being TRBD2 (7 bases). The J call may be in error: the DNA end matches TRBJ2-7 better. The source material was PBMCs. The receptor was isolated from a man in his forties or fifties in good health and CMV-seronegative. DNA of the CDR3: TGTGCCAGCAGCCACGGGTGGGGGGGCGCCGAGCAGTACTTC. This codes for CASSHGWGGAEQYF.